This TCR beta chain was observed in a study of blood T cell repertoires in COVID-19. The overall study: Samples taken during acute and convalescent COVID-19 were collected in the United States, Italy and Spain. The analysed material was cDNA or gDNA that came from T cells, B-cell-depleted T cells, or PBMCs.

The authors' processing: The assay estimated nucleated cells by amplifying reference gene primers. Clones were sequenced by immunoSEQ multiplex PCR, and TCRdb holds only the in-frame ones, with some missing. That table gives V, J and clone size, and the DNA gave D and trimming. The sample comprises 110,000 or so clones, 75% to 90% of which are singletons, and approximately 30% rests with the top ten. CDR1 LGHNT and CDR2 FRNRAP come from the germline V gene. The V gene end was trimmed by 6 bases and the J gene end by 4 bases; junction bases not matched to a gene: 4. The length of the CDR3 is 14 residues.

The chain has TRBV12-5 and TRBJ2-2; TRBD2 matches 8 bases. The sequence derives from a man aged 65 to 85 with active or convalescent COVID-19. Sequenced input: peripheral blood. The CDR3 here is CASGLGGGTGELFF. The CDR3 DNA reads TGTGCTAGTGGCCTCGGGGGGGGCACCGGGGAGCTGTTTTTT. Using reference TRBV12-5 and TRBJ2-2 for the parts outside the CDR3, the full variable domain is DARVTQTPRHKVTEMGQEVTMRCQPILGHNTVFWYRQTMMQGLELLAYFRNRAPLDDSGMPKDRFSAEMPDATLATLKIQPSEPRDSAVYFCASGLGGGTGELFFGEGSRLTVL.